This T cell receptor beta chain is from a study of T cell responses to AZD1222 COVID-19 vaccine. In germline, CDR1 is SGDLS, CDR2 YYNGEE. Germline trimming cut 4 bases from V and 4 bases from J; bases unmatched to any gene: 7. The CDR3 length is 14 residues. Regarding the study as a whole: Females made up more of the donors, who were largely white British, and clonal diversity may have come out too low. Baseline serostatus was positive in only a handful of AZD1222 recipients. Sampling captured repertoires only after the peak T cell response.

Only in-frame clones appear in the TCRdb table, and some are missing; sequencing was by immunoSEQ multiplex PCR. This sample yields 95,000 to 110,000 clones, of which around nine tenths are seen a single time; around 6.6% belongs to the top ten. About this clone itself: Its antigen remains unknown.

Whether given at about 4 or about 12 weeks, second doses were pooled. The receptor was derived from an adult who received the AZD1222 COVID-19 vaccine. The sequenced sample was peripheral blood, obtained 28 days after the second AZD1222 dose. The V gene is TRBV9, the J gene TRBJ2-7, with 8 bases identical to TRBD2. CDR3 DNA: TGTGCCAGCAGCCCAGAAGCGGGAGCTTACGAGCAGTACTTC. This gives the protein CASSPEAGAYEQYF.